One and the same sample provided the 16 T cell receptor beta chains below, sequenced in a study of blood T cells in healthy people across ages. For the second PCR, which ran for about 7 to 11 cycles, a sample-barcoded 5' primer and a J-beta primer mix were used. TCRdb ran MiXCR on the 5' RACE reads and lists one entry per CDR3 protein. The sample lists roughly 1,100,000 distinct CDR3 sequences; roughly 24% were seen once. These records were also assigned to another study, of T cells of mothers and their children.

The sample taken for sequencing was blood. These receptors came from a girl aged 2-15 years in good health.

This clonotype has a count of ten or more. The chain has TRBV7-2 and TRBJ2-5; D possibly corresponds to TRBD2 (5 bases). Germline CDR1 is SGHTA and CDR2 is FQGNSA. V was trimmed by 4 bases and J by 5 bases, leaving 14 bases between them. The CDR3 runs to 14 residues. Here the CDR3 reads CASSYQLVTETQYF. The CDR3 bases are TGTGCCAGCAGCTACCAACTAGTAACGGAGACCCAGTACTTC.

This chain uses TRBV24-1 with TRBJ2-3, with TRBD1 as a possible D gene (5 bases). The CDR3 runs 16 residues. The germline V gene encodes CDR1 KGHDR and CDR2 SFDVKD. V was cut by 3 bases and J by 4 bases, with 16 bases left in between. CDR3 bases: TGTGCCACCAGTGATCCCACAGGTTGGTACGCAGATACGCAGTATTTT. Amino acids: CATSDPTGWYADTQYF.

The genes are TRBV6-2 or TRBV6-3 and TRBJ2-7; TRBD2 is a possible D gene (6 bases). Trimming stripped 10 bases from V and 4 bases from J, with 17 bases between. Germline V gene lookup returns CDR1 MNHEY and CDR2 SVGEGT. The CDR3 consists of 13 residues. DNA of the CDR3: TGTGCCACCTCCGGGGGAGGTCTATACGAGCAGTACTTC. It encodes CATSGGGLYEQYF.

V and J are TRBV13 and TRBJ2-5, with 8 bases aligning to TRBD2. Gene TRBJ2-7 matches the end of the DNA better, so the J call may be wrong. Germline V CDR1 and CDR2: PRHDT, FYEKMQ (reference sequence). This CDR3 has 15 residues. The CDR3 DNA sequence: TGTGCCAGCATAGAGCGGGGGCGGGGGGACTACGAGCAGTACTTC. This encodes CASIERGRGDYEQYF.

This clonotype was counted between two and nine times. This chain links TRBV12-3 or TRBV12-4 with TRBJ2-7, with D possibly matching TRBD2 (7 bases). The CDR3 runs 15 residues. V shed 5 bases and J shed 2 bases, with 16 bases lying between them. CDR3 in amino acids: CASSGWGGSPYEQYF. The DNA for the CDR3 is TGTGCCAGCAGTGGGTGGGGGGGCTCTCCCTACGAGCAGTACTTC.

This clonotype has only a few counts. This sequence joins TRBV7-9 and TRBJ2-4; D is unclear. Germline V lookup: CDR1 SEHNR, CDR2 FQNEAQ (reference sequence). The CDR3 runs 12 residues. The V end lost 3 bases, the J end lost 16 bases, and 16 bases lay between the germline ends. CDR3 region: CASSFISGYRYF. The CDR3 DNA reads as TGTGCCAGCAGCTTTATCTCGGGTTACAGATACTTC. Full variable domain (outside the CDR3, taken from reference TRBV7-9 and TRBJ2-4): DTGVSQNPRHKITKRGQNVTFRCDPISEHNRLYWYRQTLGQGPEFLTYFQNEAQLEKSRLLSDRFSAERPKGSFSTLEIQRTEQGDSAMYLCASSFISGYRYFGAGTRLSVL.

This clonotype was observed a handful of times. V gene TRBV7-2 combines with J gene TRBJ1-5; 10 bases map to TRBD1. The ends lost 5 bases at V and 2 bases at J; junction bases unmatched: 6. The length of the CDR3 is 16 residues. CDR1 is SGHTA, CDR2 FQGNSA, per germline. CDR3 nucleotide sequence: TGTGCCAGCAGCGTGACAGGGGGCGCGGGCAATCAGCCCCAGCATTTT. This sequence encodes CASSVTGGAGNQPQHF.

J is TRBJ1-1 and V is TRBV29-1; no definite D call. Per germline, CDR1 SQVTM and CDR2 ANQGSEA. The CDR3 sequence is 10 residues long. V was pared by 7 bases and J by 7 bases, with 10 bases between. CDR3 DNA sequence: TGCAGCGCCCAACACCGTGAAGCTTTCTTT. Encoded protein: CSAQHREAFF.

The chain uses TRBV20-1 and TRBJ2-1, with TRBD2 as a possible D gene (6 bases). Trimming cost V 5 bases and J 2 bases, with 13 bases left between them. CDR3 length: 14 residues. Per the germline V gene, CDR1 is DFQATT and CDR2 is SNEGSKA (reference sequence). CDR3 sequence reads: CSAWDSQTYNEQFF. In nucleotides, the CDR3 is TGCAGTGCTTGGGACTCCCAGACCTACAATGAGCAGTTCTTC.

V gene TRBV7-6 combines with J gene TRBJ1-1; D gene ambiguous. V lost 2 bases and J lost 0, with 10 bases in between. Germline assignment: CDR1 SGHVS and CDR2 FNYEAQ. The CDR3 spans 15 residues. The DNA for the CDR3 is TGTGCCAGCAGCTTAAATAGAGACCTGAACACTGAAGCTTTCTTT. It specifies CASSLNRDLNTEAFF.

J is TRBJ1-1 and V is TRBV7-9, with a tentative D call TRBD1 (5 bases). This CDR3 comprises 14 residues. The germline V and J ends were trimmed by 4 bases and 5 bases, with 14 bases remaining between them. Germline V gives CDR1 SEHNR, CDR2 FQNEAQ (reference sequence). CDR3 in DNA: TGTGCCAGCAGCTGGGCGGGGGAGACGACTGAAGCTTTCTTT. Translating it yields CASSWAGETTEAFF.

This clonotype was seen only a few times. The chain links TRBV20-1 to TRBJ2-2, with 11 bases lining up with TRBD1. The length of the CDR3 is 15 residues. Losses at the gene ends were 5 bases for V and 6 bases for J; bases not matched to a gene: 8. Germline assignment: CDR1 DFQATT and CDR2 SNEGSKA (reference sequence). CDR3 nucleotides: TGCAGTGCTCCAGCGGACAGGGGGCGAGCCGGGGAGCTGTTTTTT. Its translation is CSAPADRGRAGELFF.

This clonotype appeared once. The chain is built from TRBV3-1 and TRBJ2-6; perhaps TRBD2 as D (6 bases). Germline assignment: CDR1 LGHDT and CDR2 YNNKEL (reference sequence). CDR3 length: 17 amino acids. The V end was cut by 1 base, the J end by 4 bases, with 14 bases between. This CDR3 reads CASSQVGLIGGANVLTF. The CDR3 coding sequence is TGTGCCAGCAGCCAAGTTGGACTAATCGGCGGGGCCAACGTCCTGACTTTC.

At least ten counts were recorded for this clonotype. The chain employs TRBV4-2 and TRBJ2-1; D is ambiguous. V lost 2 bases and J 7 bases, leaving 6 bases between the germline ends. In germline, CDR1 is LGHNA, CDR2 YNFKEQ. The CDR3 has 12 residues. CDR3 sequence: CASSQRPNEQFF. The CDR3 nucleotides read TGTGCCAGCAGCCAACGACCGAATGAGCAGTTCTTC.

This chain links TRBV12-3 or TRBV12-4 with TRBJ1-2; D is perhaps TRBD1 (5 bases). With 6 bases removed from V and 0 bases from J, the gap between germline ends came to 11 bases. This CDR3 spans 14 amino acids. The CDR3 nucleotides are TGTGCCAGCAGGGGGCCTCCAGCTAACTATGGCTACACCTTC. Encoded protein: CASRGPPANYGYTF.

This sequence joins TRBV29-1 and TRBJ2-7; the match to TRBD1 covers 7 bases. Germline V gives CDR1 SQVTM, CDR2 ANQGSEA. Trimming removed 1 base from V and 4 bases from J; junction bases left unmatched: 10. The CDR3 sequence is 15 residues long. Written as DNA, the CDR3 is TGCAGCGTTGAAGTCTCTACGGGACAGAGGTACGAGCAGTACTTC. Its translation is CSVEVSTGQRYEQYF.